This TCR beta chain was recorded in a study of control samples from healthy donors and cancer patients. Clones were sequenced by immunoSEQ multiplex PCR, and TCRdb holds only the in-frame ones, with some missing. The table includes 40,000 to 60,000 clones, roughly 90% detected once. V lost 5 bases, J lost 0 bases, and 8 bases stayed unmatched. The CDR3 length is 18 residues. Germline lookup yields CDR1 MNHEY and CDR2 SVGEGT. Input material: PBMCs. The gene calls are TRBV6-2 or TRBV6-3 and TRBJ2-7, with TRBD2 identical over 15 bases. This receptor was obtained from a man aged 50 to 60 with head and neck cancer. This CDR3 reads CASSTAGTSGGFSYEQYF. CDR3 in DNA: TGTGCCAGCAGTACCGCGGGGACTAGCGGGGGGTTCTCCTACGAGCAGTACTTC.